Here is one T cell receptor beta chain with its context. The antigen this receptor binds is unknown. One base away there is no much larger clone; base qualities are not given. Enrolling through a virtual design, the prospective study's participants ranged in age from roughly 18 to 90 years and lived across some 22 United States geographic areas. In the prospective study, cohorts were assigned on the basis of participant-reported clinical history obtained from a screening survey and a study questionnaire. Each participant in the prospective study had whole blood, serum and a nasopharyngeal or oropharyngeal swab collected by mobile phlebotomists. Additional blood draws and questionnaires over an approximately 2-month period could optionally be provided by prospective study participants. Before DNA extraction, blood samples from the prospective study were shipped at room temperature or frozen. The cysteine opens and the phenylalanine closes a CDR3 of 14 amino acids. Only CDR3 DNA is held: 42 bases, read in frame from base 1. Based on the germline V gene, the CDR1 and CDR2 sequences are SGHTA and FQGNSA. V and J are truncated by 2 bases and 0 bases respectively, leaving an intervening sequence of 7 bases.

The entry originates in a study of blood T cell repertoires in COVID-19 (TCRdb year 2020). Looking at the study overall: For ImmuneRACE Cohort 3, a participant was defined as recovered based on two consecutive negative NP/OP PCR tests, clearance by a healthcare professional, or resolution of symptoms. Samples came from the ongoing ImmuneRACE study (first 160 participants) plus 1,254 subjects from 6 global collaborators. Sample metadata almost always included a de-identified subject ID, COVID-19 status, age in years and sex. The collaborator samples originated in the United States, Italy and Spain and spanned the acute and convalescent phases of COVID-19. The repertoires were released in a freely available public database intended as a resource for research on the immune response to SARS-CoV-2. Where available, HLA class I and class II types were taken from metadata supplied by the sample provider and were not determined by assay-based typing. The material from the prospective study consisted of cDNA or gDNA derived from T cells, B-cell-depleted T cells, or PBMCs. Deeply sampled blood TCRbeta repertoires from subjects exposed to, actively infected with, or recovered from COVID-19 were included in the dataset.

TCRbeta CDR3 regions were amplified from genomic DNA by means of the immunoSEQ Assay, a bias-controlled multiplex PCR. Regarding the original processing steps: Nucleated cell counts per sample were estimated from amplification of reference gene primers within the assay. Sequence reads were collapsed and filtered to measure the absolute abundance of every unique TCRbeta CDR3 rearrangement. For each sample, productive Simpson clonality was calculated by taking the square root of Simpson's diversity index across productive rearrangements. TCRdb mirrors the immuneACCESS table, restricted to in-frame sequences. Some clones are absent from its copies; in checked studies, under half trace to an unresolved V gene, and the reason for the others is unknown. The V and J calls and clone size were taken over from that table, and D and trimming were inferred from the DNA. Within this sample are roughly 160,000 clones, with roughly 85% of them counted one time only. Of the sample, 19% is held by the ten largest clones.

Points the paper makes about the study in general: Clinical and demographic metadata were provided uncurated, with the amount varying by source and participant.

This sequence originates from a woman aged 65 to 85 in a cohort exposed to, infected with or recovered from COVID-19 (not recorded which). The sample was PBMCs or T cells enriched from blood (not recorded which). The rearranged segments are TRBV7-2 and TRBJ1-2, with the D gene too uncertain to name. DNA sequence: TGTGCCAGCAGCTTATCGGTAGCTAACTATGGCTACACCTTC. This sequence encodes CASSLSVANYGYTF.